This T cell receptor beta chain was sequenced in a study of T cell responses to AZD1222 COVID-19 vaccine. In regard to this clone: Its matching antigen is unknown.

The assay was immunoSEQ multiplex PCR, and TCRdb's table has in-frame clones only and misses some. The sample holds 150,000 to 180,000 clones; 75% to 90% are singletons and the top ten take roughly 7%. The study's findings and limits: In the spike-specific TCR repertoire, nearly half reportedly target unmutated variant regions. Baseline seropositives among AZD1222 recipients totaled only five to seven.

Germline-derived CDR1 and CDR2 are MGHDK and SYGVNS. The ends were cut back, 3 bases at V and 4 bases at J, with 6 bases in the middle. The CDR3 is 12 amino acids. Sequencing used peripheral blood, obtained after recovery from COVID-19. The chain recombines TRBV25-1 with TRBJ1-1, with D unresolved. This clonotype was obtained from an adult who had recovered from COVID-19. Here the CDR3 DNA reads TGTGCCAGCAGTGACTGGGGCACTGAAGCTTTCTTT. Translating gives CASSDWGTEAFF.